This TCR beta chain was sequenced for a study of cytomegalovirus exposure and HLA in healthy donors. Study-wide background: Among the 350 to 500 donors who were genotyped, about 80% fell in the genetic ancestry cluster that is associated with self-reported Caucasian donors.

This CDR3 is built from 14 residues. Trimming took 1 base from V and 5 from J, leaving 11 bases between them. Germline V CDR1 and CDR2: MDHEN, SYDVKM. With 60 Vbeta and 13 Jbeta primers, the PCR was carried out. Libraries were prepared by immunoSEQ multiplex PCR; TCRdb keeps only in-frame clonotypes and omits some of them. The sample has roughly 200,000 clones, roughly 10% seen once. Notes on this clone: Antigen: not known.

Overall study results and limits: Presence/absence analyses took donor sequencing depth as roughly uniform. Some TCR beta chains (approximately 180 of them) were listed as cytomegalovirus-associated.

This TCR was recovered from a woman in her thirties in good health and CMV-seropositive. The chain has TRBV28 and TRBJ1-2; D remains ambiguous. The sample was PBMCs. The CDR3, as DNA: TGTGCCAGCAGTTTATTCCCGGGTAGATATGGCTACACCTTC. This gives the protein CASSLFPGRYGYTF.